Listed here are 16 T cell receptor beta chains from one sample, sequenced in a study of blood T cell repertoires in COVID-19. The data were produced by immunoSEQ multiplex PCR, yet TCRdb's version contains in-frame clones alone and is incomplete. The sample contains tens of thousands of clones, roughly four fifths of which appear only once. Sequencing used peripheral blood. These receptors all come from a human donor in a cohort sampled during active COVID-19.

This clone was seen only once. The J gene is TRBJ2-7, the V gene TRBV5-5, with TRBD1 matching over 10 bases. V dropped 4 bases and J dropped 2; count of bases not matched to a gene: 3. Germline values: CDR1 SGHKS, CDR2 YYEKEE (reference sequence). This CDR3 region has 14 residues. CDR3 loop: CASSVGQGAYEQYF. CDR3 nucleotides: TGTGCCAGCAGCGTCGGACAGGGGGCCTACGAGCAGTACTTC.

This clone was counted a single time. This rearrangement joins TRBV4-2 to TRBJ1-2, with D tentatively TRBD1 (5 bases). The CDR3 extends over 15 amino acids. The germline V gene has CDR1 LGHNA and CDR2 YNFKEQ. Trimming shortened V by 0 bases and J by 2 bases, and 10 bases separated the two germline ends. CDR3 in amino acids: CASSQEGAANYGYTF. The CDR3 DNA sequence: TGTGCCAGCAGCCAAGAAGGGGCCGCCAACTATGGCTACACCTTC.

The chain links TRBV14 to TRBJ1-2; 7 bases are a match to TRBD1. With 4 bases clipped from V and 8 bases from J, the junction kept 10 bases outside the gene matches. CDR1 is SGHDN, CDR2 FVKESK, per germline. The CDR3 runs to 14 residues. CDR3 nucleotide sequence: TGTGCCAGCAGCCGTCGACAGGGATCAGAGGGCTACACCTTC. Translated: CASSRRQGSEGYTF.

This chain uses TRBV7-6 with TRBJ2-5; 10 bases align to TRBD2. This CDR3 comprises 18 residues. In germline, CDR1 is SGHVS, CDR2 FNYEAQ. The trim removed 5 bases at V and 1 base at J, leaving 13 bases unmatched. The CDR3, as DNA: TGTGCCAGCAGCCCCACTCCCTATAGCGGGGGGACCCAAGAGACCCAGTACTTC. Residues: CASSPTPYSGGTQETQYF.

A word on this clone: The junction departs from the called germline gene at one end, perhaps through a read error. The chain recombines TRBV6-1 with TRBJ2-1, with D possibly TRBD2 on 6 matching bases. The CDR3 covers 12 residues. The germline CDR1 and CDR2 sequences are MNHNS and SASEGT. The CDR3 DNA follows: TGTGCCAGCAGTGAAGGGGGGACTTCTACGCTCTTC. Translation: CASSEGGTSTLF.

The chain carries TRBV3-1 (or the pseudogene TRBV3-2) and TRBJ1-1; no clear D. The ends were cut back, 1 base at V and 7 bases at J, with 7 bases in the middle. Germline V gene lookup returns CDR1 LGHDT and CDR2 YNNKEL (reference sequence). CDR3 length equals 12 residues. CDR3: CASSQGTREAFF. For the CDR3, the DNA is TGTGCCAGCAGCCAAGGAACACGTGAAGCTTTCTTT.

The rearrangement uses TRBV29-1 and TRBJ2-7; possible D gene TRBD1, 6 bases. From germline, CDR1 is SQVTM and CDR2 ANQGSEA. V was cut by 4 bases and J by 1 base, with 14 bases left in between. This CDR3 comprises 14 residues. CDR3 amino acids: CSVGGQGSSYEQYF. The CDR3 coding sequence is TGCAGCGTTGGGGGTCAGGGGTCTTCCTACGAGCAGTACTTC.

V and J are TRBV29-1 and TRBJ1-2; 8 bases are shared with TRBD1. Losses at the gene ends were 3 bases for V and 6 bases for J; bases not matched to a gene: 15. Germline V CDR1 and CDR2: SQVTM, ANQGSEA. The CDR3 consists of 16 residues. The CDR3 loop is CSVDDTMAGGKDGYTF. The DNA for the CDR3 is TGCAGCGTTGACGATACTATGGCAGGGGGCAAGGATGGCTACACCTTC.

CDR3 sequence reads: CASSRDLLGYEQYF. CDR3 bases: TGTGCCAGTAGCCGGGATCTCCTAGGGTACGAGCAGTACTTC. The chain is built from TRBV19 and TRBJ2-7; the D gene is possibly TRBD2 (5 bases). The germline CDR1 and CDR2 sequences are LNHDA and SQIVND (reference sequence). The CDR3 consists of 14 residues. V gave up 6 bases and J gave up 4 bases, with 16 bases separating them.

This clone was counted between two and nine times. The V gene is TRBV24-1, the J gene TRBJ2-7; D is unresolved. This CDR3 has 14 amino acids. Deletions cut 8 bases from V and 0 bases from J, with 13 bases between. Germline values: CDR1 KGHDR, CDR2 SFDVKD. Here the CDR3 DNA reads TGTGCCACCACCCCCCCACAACGCTCCTACGAGCAGTACTTC. Translated: CATTPPQRSYEQYF.

This clone has a handful of counts. The chain recombines TRBV19 with TRBJ1-6; TRBD1 matches 7 bases. V dropped 4 bases and J dropped 6; count of bases not matched to a gene: 12. This CDR3 is 17 amino acids long. Germline CDR1 is LNHDA and CDR2 is SQIVND (reference sequence). CDR3 sequence: CASSRPPGQKTNSPLHF. The DNA of the CDR3 is TGTGCCAGTAGTAGACCACCGGGACAGAAGACTAATTCACCCCTCCACTTT.

V usage is TRBV6-4 and J usage is TRBJ1-2, with 7 bases fitting TRBD1. This CDR3 has 14 amino acids. Trimming took 4 bases from V and 5 from J; bases not matched to a gene: 7. CDR1 and CDR2 from the germline V gene are MRHNA and SNTAGT. The CDR3 coding sequence is TGTGCCAGCAGTGCGGGGACAGTACTATATGGCTACACCTTC. It translates to CASSAGTVLYGYTF.

The V gene is TRBV7-9, the J gene TRBJ2-2, with D unclear. The germline V gene has CDR1 SEHNR and CDR2 FQNEAQ (reference sequence). The CDR3 length is 13 residues. Trimming stripped 5 bases from V and 3 bases from J, with 7 bases between. The DNA for the CDR3 is TGTGCCAGCAGCCTCCCCCACACCGGGGAGCTGTTTTTT. Amino acid sequence: CASSLPHTGELFF.

As for this clone: One junction end disagrees with the germline gene, perhaps due to a read error. This CDR3 reads CASREGAPGLAGADTQYF. In nucleotides, the CDR3 is TGTGCCAGCAGGGAAGGGGCTCCGGGACTAGCGGGAGCAGATACGCAGTATTTT. The chain uses TRBV2 and TRBJ2-3; 14 bases map to TRBD2. The CDR3 contains 18 residues. Germline values: CDR1 SNHLY, CDR2 FYNNEI.

This clone came up a few times. This chain uses TRBV7-8 with TRBJ2-7; tentatively, D is TRBD1 (6 bases). V dropped 3 bases and J dropped 7 bases, with 13 bases sitting between them. The CDR3 has 13 residues. In germline, CDR1 is SGHVS, CDR2 FQNEAQ. The CDR3: CASSLSQGREQYF. CDR3 sequence (DNA): TGTGCCAGCAGCTTGTCACAGGGCCGGGAGCAGTACTTC.

This chain uses TRBV28 with TRBJ2-3; TRBD1 agrees at 9 bases. The V gene's germline CDR1 is MDHEN and CDR2 SYDVKM. The CDR3 spans 15 residues. Trimming removed 7 bases from V and 4 bases from J; junction bases left unmatched: 9. CDR3 in amino acids: CASTGQGRFSDTQYF. The CDR3, as DNA: TGTGCCAGCACTGGACAGGGGCGCTTCTCAGATACGCAGTATTTT.